These T cell receptor beta chains were read from a single sample in a study of T cell changes during pregnancy in multiple sclerosis. The data were produced by immunoSEQ multiplex PCR, yet TCRdb's version contains in-frame clones alone and is incomplete. The sample has 35,000 to 45,000 clones, 70% to 90% seen once. The source material was CD8+ T cells from peripheral blood mononuclear cells, sampled in the first trimester of pregnancy. All receptors come from a female donor with multiple sclerosis, enrolled in a pregnancy study. Both conserved end residues are part of each CDR3. Fields, in order: V gene, clone size, D gene, J gene, CDR3 DNA, CDR3 protein. The D gene is left open where the match is weak. Clone sizes are given selectively: once, few, many, or a class where the clone is expanded.

TRBV9,.,.,TRBJ2-3,TGTGCCAGCAGCCTCATAGGCCGGGGCACAGATACGCAGTATTTT,CASSLIGRGTDTQYF
TRBV25-1,.,.,TRBJ2-7,TGTGCCAGCAGTGAATGGTCCCTTCCACAGGGCACCTACGAGCAGTACTTC,CASSEWSLPQGTYEQYF
TRBV19,.,.,TRBJ2-1,TGTGCCAGTAGTGAGGGATTCAATGAGCAGTTCTTC,CASSEGFNEQFF
TRBV19,.,.,TRBJ2-7,TGTGCCAGTAGTATCACCGGGTCCTCCTACGAGCAGTACTTC,CASSITGSSYEQYF
TRBV28,.,TRBD1,TRBJ2-7,TGTGCCAGCAGTCCGGGACAGGGGGCCTACGAGCAGTACTTC,CASSPGQGAYEQYF
TRBV30,.,.,TRBJ2-3,TGTGCCTGGAACCCCTCGGGACACCTCACAGATACGCAGTATTTT,CAWNPSGHLTDTQYF
TRBV2,.,.,TRBJ2-5,TGTGCCAGCAGTGAAGCAACCGGGAGTGAGACCCAGTACTTC,CASSEATGSETQYF
TRBV4-2,.,.,TRBJ1-3,TGTGCCAGCAGCCAAGAGACCCTTCTAACAGGGACCCCTCTCTCTGGAAACACCATATATTTT,CASSQETLLTGTPLSGNTIYF
TRBV6-4,.,TRBD2,TRBJ2-5,TGTGCCAGCAGTGAAGATGGGGGTAGCGGGGGTCGAGAGACCCAGTACTTC,CASSEDGGSGGRETQYF
TRBV7-2,.,.,TRBJ2-1,TGTGCCAGCAGCTTAGCCGAGGGGGAGTCCTACAATGAGCAGTTCTTC,CASSLAEGESYNEQFF
TRBV4-1,.,.,TRBJ2-1,TGCGCCAGCAGGCCTGGTAGCCAAGACAATGAGCAGTTCTTC,CASRPGSQDNEQFF
TRBV7-9,once,.,TRBJ1-2,TGTGCCAGCAGCTCGGTCCAGGACTACGACTATGGCTACACCTTC,CASSSVQDYDYGYTF
TRBV9,.,TRBD2,TRBJ2-1,TGTGCCAGCAGCGTGTCGGGGGGGCACTACAATGAGCAGTTCTTC,CASSVSGGHYNEQFF
TRBV29-1,.,.,TRBJ2-7,TGCAGCGCCGAAGCCGGGACACCTTCTTACGAGCAGTACTTC,CSAEAGTPSYEQYF
TRBV9,.,.,TRBJ1-2,TGTGCCAGCAGCGCCGTCGGGGGGGACTATGGCTACACCTTC,CASSAVGGDYGYTF
TRBV29-1,.,TRBD2,TRBJ2-2,TGCAGCGTCAATCTAGCGGGGATCGGCACCGGGGAGCTGTTTTTT,CSVNLAGIGTGELFF
TRBV5-6,.,.,TRBJ1-2,TGTGCCAGCAGCCCCGGACCAGGGAGGATCTATGGCTACACCTTC,CASSPGPGRIYGYTF
TRBV19,.,TRBD1,TRBJ2-7,TGTGCCAGTAGTATAGCCGGGACAGGGGTTGGGGTCTCCTACGAGCAGTACTTC,CASSIAGTGVGVSYEQYF
TRBV4-2,.,TRBD1,TRBJ1-2,TGTGCCAGCAGCCAAGATCCTCCCTTGACAGGGCGAGGGAACTATGGCTACACCTTC,CASSQDPPLTGRGNYGYTF
TRBV29-1,.,TRBD1,TRBJ1-5,TGCAGCGATAAGAGGACAGGGGTTGATCAGCCCCAGCATTTT,CSDKRTGVDQPQHF
TRBV4-2,.,TRBD1,TRBJ1-3,TGTGCCAGCAGCCAAGAGGGACAGGGCTTCGACACCATATATTTT,CASSQEGQGFDTIYF
TRBV7-6,.,.,TRBJ2-3,TGTGCCAGCAGGTCGGGCCTAGCAAGCACAGATACGCAGTATTTT,CASRSGLASTDTQYF
TRBV2,.,.,TRBJ2-7,TGTGCCAGCCAAGGGGCACCCTACGAGCAGTACTTC,CASQGAPYEQYF
TRBV10-3,.,TRBD1,TRBJ2-7,TGTGCCATCAGTGAGTTCCGGGACAGCTCCTACGAGCAGTACTTC,CAISEFRDSSYEQYF
TRBV11-2,.,TRBD1,TRBJ1-2,TGTGCCAGCAGCTTACCGGGACAGGGCTATGGCTACACCTTC,CASSLPGQGYGYTF
TRBV9,once,.,TRBJ2-7,TGTGCCAGCAGCGTGGGCGACGCCTACGAGCAGTACTTC,CASSVGDAYEQYF
TRBV9,.,.,TRBJ2-3,TGTGCCAGCAGCGGGGGGCCCTTCACAGATACGCAGTATTTT,CASSGGPFTDTQYF
TRBV7-9,.,TRBD2,TRBJ2-7,TGTGCCAGCAGCTTGGGACTAGCGGGGGAGTCCTACGAGCAGTACTTC,CASSLGLAGESYEQYF
TRBV12-2,.,.,TRBJ2-1,TGTGCAAGTCGCTTAGCCCGGGACAGGGAAGGGGTCCGCAATGAGCTGATCTTC,CASRLARDREGVRNELIF
TRBV6-1,.,.,TRBJ1-2,TGTGCCAGCAGTGAGACATGGGGGGATGGCTACACCTTC,CASSETWGDGYTF
TRBV6-1,.,TRBD1,TRBJ1-5,TGTGCCAGCCTGGGGGGACAGGATAATCAGCCCCAGCATTTT,CASLGGQDNQPQHF
TRBV7-2,.,TRBD2,TRBJ2-5,TGTGCCAGCACCTTAGGCGGGGGGCGGAGAGAGACCCAGTACTTC,CASTLGGGRRETQYF
TRBV7-8,.,.,TRBJ2-7,TGTGCCAGCAGCTTAGTCCGGGACACCCCCTACGAGCAGTACTTC,CASSLVRDTPYEQYF
TRBV11-2,.,TRBD2,TRBJ2-7,TGTGCCAGCAGCTTTCGGGAGGGGGGCTCCGAGCAGTACTTC,CASSFREGGSEQYF
TRBV5-6,.,TRBD1,TRBJ2-4,TGTGCCAGCAGCTGGGGACAGGGAAAAAACATTCAGTACTTC,CASSWGQGKNIQYF
TRBV11-2,.,.,TRBJ1-2,TGTGCCAGCAGCTCCAACAGGGATTGGGGCTACACCTTC,CASSSNRDWGYTF
TRBV9,few,TRBD1,TRBJ1-4,TGTGCCAGCAGCACCGACAGGGGTAATGAAAAACTGTTTTTT,CASSTDRGNEKLFF
TRBV9,.,TRBD2,TRBJ2-2,TGTGCCAGCAGCGTACCCTACACGGGAGGCCGGGGCACCGGGGAGCTGTTTTTT,CASSVPYTGGRGTGELFF
TRBV6-1,.,.,TRBJ1-1,TGTGCCAGCAGTGATGAGGCTAACACTGAAGCTTTCTTT,CASSDEANTEAFF
TRBV27,.,TRBD1,TRBJ2-7,TGTGCCAGCAGTTCCCCGGGACAGGGGGCCGAGCAGTACTTC,CASSSPGQGAEQYF
TRBV4-1,.,.,TRBJ1-2,TGTGCCAGCAGCCAAGAACAGACAGCCTCCTATGGCTACACCTTC,CASSQEQTASYGYTF
TRBV7-9,once,TRBD2,TRBJ2-3,TGTGCCAGCAGCTCCCCAACTAGCGGGGTTATAAGCACAGATACGCAGTATTTT,CASSSPTSGVISTDTQYF
TRBV7-3,few,.,TRBJ2-7,TGTGCCAGCAGCTTGGGGCCCCTATGGGAGCAGTACTTC,CASSLGPLWEQYF